This T cell receptor beta chain comes out of a study of control samples from healthy donors and cancer patients. The germline V gene encodes CDR1 MNHEY and CDR2 SVGEGT. Between the trimmed V and J ends, which lost 2 bases and 0 bases, there was a span of 6 bases. The length of the CDR3 is 14 residues. Profiling relied on immunoSEQ multiplex PCR, and the TCRdb table lists in-frame clones only, not all of them. The sample has over 150,000 clones, around 94% seen once. The TCR was taken from a woman under 30 in good health. The V gene is TRBV6-2 or TRBV6-3, the J gene TRBJ2-3; D gene unclear. The sample was blood. CDR3 protein: CASSYRQSTDTQYF. As DNA, the CDR3 is TGTGCCAGCAGTTACAGGCAGAGCACAGATACGCAGTATTTT.